The entry below describes one TCR beta chain. What it binds is not known. This entry belongs to a study of vaccination effects on CD4 cells after COVID-19. The study's findings and limits: After vaccination of healthy people, only 1 of 255 vaccine-induced clones cross-reacted with common cold coronaviruses.

With the ViraFEST assay, the study expanded antigen-specific CD4+ T cells using viral peptide pools, then sequenced them. Isolating CD4+ T cells followed about 11 days of culture. Vaccine recipients had no previous SARS-CoV-2 infection; their nucleocapsid antibodies were negative. It was with around 10 IU/ml IL-2 and 9.5 to 10 ug/ml peptides that 2 million to 2.5 million PBMC per well were cultured. Both day 3 and day 7 saw half the medium replaced with IL-2 medium. Data came from immunoSEQ multiplex PCR; TCRdb stores just in-frame clones and leaves some out. The repertoire consists of about 41,000 clones, with roughly 82% occurring once and the leading ten covering about 3.1%. The sequencing used CD4+ T cells from PBMCs cultured with HCoV-NL63 spike peptides, collected before COVID-19 vaccination. This receptor was identified in a human donor who received a COVID-19 vaccine.

For the CDR3, the DNA is TGTGCCACCAGCAGAGATCCGAACAGGGGTGCTTTCTTT. Its translation: CATSRDPNRGAFF. The chain carries TRBV15 and TRBJ1-1; 7 bases match TRBD1. The CDR3 extends over 13 amino acids. Germline V gene data show CDR1 as LNHNV and CDR2 as YYDKDF (reference sequence). J gave up 11 bases and V 0 bases, and 6 bases lay outside the gene matches.